One T cell receptor (beta chain) is described in this entry. Antigen specificity is unknown. TCRdb re-called the reads with MiXCR, one entry per CDR3 protein. There are under 800,000 distinct CDR3 sequences in the sample; 20% to 25% occur only once, and around 7.6% lies in the top ten. Per germline, CDR1 LNHNV and CDR2 YYDKDF (reference sequence). The V gene lost 5 bases and the J gene lost 8 bases, with 15 bases spanning the gap. The CDR3 spans 14 residues. The data belong to a study of T cell repertoires in cytomegalovirus infection. The overall study: A matching HLA type, together with CMV infection, was signaled by public TCR beta signatures.

Findings and caveats of the study: HLA-C-restricted CMV clonotypes gave the most frequent clonotype in two of eight donors.

The J gene is TRBJ2-2, the V gene TRBV15, with TRBD1 as a possible D gene (6 bases). The receptor was derived from a human donor in good health (CMV status not recorded). Some clones in this sample may be carry-over from other donors' samples. The sequencing sample was made of CD8+ T cells from PBMCs. The CDR3 nucleotides read TGTGCCACCAGCCCCAGGGGATCGGAAGGGGAGCTGTTTTTT. This codes for CATSPRGSEGELFF.